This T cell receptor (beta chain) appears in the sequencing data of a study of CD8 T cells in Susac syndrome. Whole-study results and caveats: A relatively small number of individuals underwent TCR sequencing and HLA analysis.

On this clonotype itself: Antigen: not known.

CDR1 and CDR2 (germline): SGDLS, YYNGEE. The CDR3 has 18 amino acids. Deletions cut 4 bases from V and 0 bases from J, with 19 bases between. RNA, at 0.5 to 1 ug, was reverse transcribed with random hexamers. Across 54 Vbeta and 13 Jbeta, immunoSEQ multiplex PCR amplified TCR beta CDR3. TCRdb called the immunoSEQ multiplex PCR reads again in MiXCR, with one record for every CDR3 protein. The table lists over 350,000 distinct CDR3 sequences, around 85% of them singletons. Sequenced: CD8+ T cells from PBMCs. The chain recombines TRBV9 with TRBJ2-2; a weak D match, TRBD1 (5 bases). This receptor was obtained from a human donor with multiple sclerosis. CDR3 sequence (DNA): TGTGCCAGCAGCCCGAGCGAGTTTGGGGCCTCGAACACCGGGGAGCTGTTTTTT. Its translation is CASSPSEFGASNTGELFF.